This T cell receptor beta chain was captured in a study of shared clonotypes between healthy human individuals. Deep-level settings were used for running the assay. Here immunoSEQ multiplex PCR was the method, and the copy in TCRdb shows in-frame clones only, minus some. Here the sample spans some 2.1 million clones, 80% to 95% being singletons. Cells designated naive CD8 were CD45RO-negative and were positively selected for CCR7, with terminally differentiated effector memory CD45RA+ cells excluded. The V gene end was trimmed by 2 bases and the J gene end by 2 bases; junction bases not matched to a gene: 2. The CDR3 runs to 16 residues. Germline assignment: CDR1 SGHTA and CDR2 FQGNSA.

The genes are TRBV7-2 and TRBJ2-3; TRBD2 aligns across 12 bases. This TCR derives from a man in his late teens or twenties in good health. Some clones in this sample may be carry-over from other donors' samples. Sample: naive CD8+ T cells from PBMCs. CDR3 coding DNA: TGTGCCAGCAGCTTAAGACTAGCGGGAGTCACAGATACGCAGTATTTT. It encodes CASSLRLAGVTDTQYF.